This T cell receptor beta chain emerged from a study of blood T cell repertoires in COVID-19 (dated by TCRdb to about 2020). Turning to the overall study: Samples covering the acute and convalescent phases of COVID-19 were provided by collaborators in the United States, Italy and Spain. The prospective study material was composed of cDNA or gDNA derived from T cells, B-cell-depleted T cells, or PBMCs. Deeply sampled blood TCRbeta repertoires from subjects exposed to, actively infected with, or recovered from COVID-19 were included in the dataset. A freely available public database, intended as a resource for researchers studying the immune response to SARS-CoV-2, is where the repertoires were released. Samples came from the ongoing ImmuneRACE study (first 160 participants) plus 1,254 subjects from 6 global collaborators. Sample metadata almost always included a de-identified subject ID, COVID-19 status, age in years and sex. Where available, HLA class I and class II types were taken from metadata supplied by the sample provider and were not determined by assay-based typing. The investigation overall reported the following: Clinical and demographic metadata were provided uncurated, with the amount varying by source and participant.

Participants in the prospective study were enrolled through a virtual design, were aged about 18 to 100 years, and lived in 20 to 30 United States geographic areas. In the prospective study, participants were assigned to cohorts based on the clinical history participants reported in a screening survey and a study questionnaire. Each participant in the prospective study had whole blood, serum and a nasopharyngeal or oropharyngeal swab collected by mobile phlebotomists. Participants in the prospective study had the option to provide additional blood draws and questionnaires over an approximately two-month period. Prospective study blood samples were shipped either frozen or at room temperature before DNA extraction. TCRbeta CDR3 regions were amplified from genomic DNA by means of the immunoSEQ Assay, a bias-controlled multiplex PCR. The original pipeline was this. The number of nucleated cells in each sample was estimated by amplification of reference gene primers within the assay. To quantify the absolute abundance of each unique TCRbeta CDR3 rearrangement, sequence reads were collapsed and filtered. For each sample, productive Simpson clonality was calculated as the square root of Simpson's diversity index over productive rearrangements. TCRdb took over this immuneACCESS table, retaining in-frame rearrangements with V and J assigned. Such tables are incomplete; in checked studies, under half of the missing clones stem from an unresolved V gene, and the remainder is unexplained. V and J calls and clone size are those listed in that table; D and trimming were worked out from the DNA. The sample data list about 200,000 clones, and around 82% of these were observed just once. The ten largest clones take up 6.5% to 8.5% of the sample.

With regard to this clone: The specificity of this receptor is unknown. Within one base of it there is no much larger clone, and no base qualities were kept.

Spanning cysteine to phenylalanine, the CDR3 consists of 13 amino acids. Only the CDR3 portion is preserved as DNA: 39 bases, with reading frame beginning at the first base. The trim is 2 bases for V and 7 bases for J, with a gap of 6 bases between the germline ends. CDR1 and CDR2, looked up from the germline V gene, are MRHNA and SNTAGT. Input material: PBMCs or T cells enriched from blood (not recorded which). This sequence was found in a woman in her forties with acute COVID-19. The V gene is TRBV6-4 and the J gene is TRBJ1-6, with no reliable assignment of the D segment. The CDR3 here reads CASSDSRNSPLHF. The DNA is TGTGCCAGCAGTGACAGCCGGAATTCACCCCTCCACTTT.